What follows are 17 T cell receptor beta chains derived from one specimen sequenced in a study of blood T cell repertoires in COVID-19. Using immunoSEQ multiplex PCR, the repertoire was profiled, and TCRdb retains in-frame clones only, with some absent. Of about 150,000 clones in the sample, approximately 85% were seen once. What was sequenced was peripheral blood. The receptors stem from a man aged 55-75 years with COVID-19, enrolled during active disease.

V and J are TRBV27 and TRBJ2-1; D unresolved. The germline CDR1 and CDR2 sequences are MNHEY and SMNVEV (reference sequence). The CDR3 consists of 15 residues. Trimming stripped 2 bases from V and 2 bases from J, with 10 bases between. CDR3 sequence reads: CASSLTRSTYNEQFF. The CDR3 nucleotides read TGTGCCAGCAGTTTAACCAGGTCCACCTACAATGAGCAGTTCTTC.

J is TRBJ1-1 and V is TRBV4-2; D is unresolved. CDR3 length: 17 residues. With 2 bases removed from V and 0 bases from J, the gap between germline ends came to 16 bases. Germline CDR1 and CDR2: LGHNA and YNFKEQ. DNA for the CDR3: TGTGCCAGCAGCCAAAGGTTTCGGGGATCCATGAACACTGAAGCTTTCTTT. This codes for CASSQRFRGSMNTEAFF.

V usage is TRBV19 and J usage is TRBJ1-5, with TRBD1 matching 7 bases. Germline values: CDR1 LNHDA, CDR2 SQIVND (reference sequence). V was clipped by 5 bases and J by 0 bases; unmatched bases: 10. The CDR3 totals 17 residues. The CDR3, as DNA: TGTGCCAGTAGTCCTCGGGACAGCAGATATAGCAATCAGCCCCAGCATTTT. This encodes CASSPRDSRYSNQPQHF.

The CDR3 DNA follows: TGTGCCAGCAGCCAAGTGATGAGCACCGGGGAGCTGTTTTTT. It encodes CASSQVMSTGELFF. The chain links TRBV14 to TRBJ2-2; D unresolved. This CDR3 has 14 residues. V lost 1 base and J 4 bases, leaving 7 bases between the germline ends. Germline V gives CDR1 SGHDN, CDR2 FVKESK.

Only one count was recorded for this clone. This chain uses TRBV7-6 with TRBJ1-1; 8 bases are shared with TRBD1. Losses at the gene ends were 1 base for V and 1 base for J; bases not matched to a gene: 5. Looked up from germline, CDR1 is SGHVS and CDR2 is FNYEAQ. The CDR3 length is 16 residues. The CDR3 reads CASSLVQGAGNTEAFF. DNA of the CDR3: TGTGCCAGCAGCTTAGTTCAGGGGGCCGGGAACACTGAAGCTTTCTTT.

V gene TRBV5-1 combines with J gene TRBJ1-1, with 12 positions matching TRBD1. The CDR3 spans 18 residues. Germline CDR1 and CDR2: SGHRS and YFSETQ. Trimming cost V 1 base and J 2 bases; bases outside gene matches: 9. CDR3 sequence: CASSLYTGTGGPNTEAFF. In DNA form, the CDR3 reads TGCGCCAGCAGCTTGTATACCGGGACAGGGGGCCCCAACACTGAAGCTTTCTTT. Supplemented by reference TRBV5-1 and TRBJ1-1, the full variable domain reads KAGVTQTPRYLIKTRGQQVTLSCSPISGHRSVSWYQQTPGQGLQFLFEYFSETQRNKGNFPGRFSGRQFSNSRSEMNVSTLELGDSALYLCASSLYTGTGGPNTEAFFGQGTRLTVV.

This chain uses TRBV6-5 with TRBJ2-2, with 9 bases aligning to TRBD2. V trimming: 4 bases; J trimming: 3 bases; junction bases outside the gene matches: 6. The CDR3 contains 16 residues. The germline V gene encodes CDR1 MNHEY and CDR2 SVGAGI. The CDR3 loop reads CASSFEAGGHTGELFF. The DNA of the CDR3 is TGTGCCAGCAGTTTTGAAGCGGGGGGCCACACCGGGGAGCTGTTTTTT.

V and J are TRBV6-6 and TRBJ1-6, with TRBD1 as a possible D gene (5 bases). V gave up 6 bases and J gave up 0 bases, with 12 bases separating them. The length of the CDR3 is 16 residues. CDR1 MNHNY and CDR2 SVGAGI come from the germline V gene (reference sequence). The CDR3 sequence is CASRHDRSSYNSPLHF. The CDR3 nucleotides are TGTGCCAGCAGGCACGACAGAAGCTCCTATAATTCACCCCTCCACTTT.

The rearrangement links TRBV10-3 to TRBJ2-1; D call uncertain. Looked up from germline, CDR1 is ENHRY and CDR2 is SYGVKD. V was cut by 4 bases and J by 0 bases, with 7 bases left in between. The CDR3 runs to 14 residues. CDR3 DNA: TGTGCCATCAGTGTAAGGAGCTCCTACAATGAGCAGTTCTTC. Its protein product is CAISVRSSYNEQFF.

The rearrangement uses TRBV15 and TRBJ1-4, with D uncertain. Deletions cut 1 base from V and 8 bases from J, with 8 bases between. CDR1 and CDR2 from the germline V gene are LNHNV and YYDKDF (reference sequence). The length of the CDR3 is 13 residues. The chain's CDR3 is CATSRVGWEKLFF. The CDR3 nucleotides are TGTGCCACCAGCAGAGTCGGTTGGGAAAAACTGTTTTTT.

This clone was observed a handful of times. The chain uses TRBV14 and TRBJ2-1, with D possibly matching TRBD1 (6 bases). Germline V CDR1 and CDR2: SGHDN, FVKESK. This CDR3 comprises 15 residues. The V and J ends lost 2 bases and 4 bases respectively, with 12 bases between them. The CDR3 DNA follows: TGTGCCAGCAGCCAATGGGAAGGGGGTTACAATGAGCAGTTCTTC. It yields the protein CASSQWEGGYNEQFF.

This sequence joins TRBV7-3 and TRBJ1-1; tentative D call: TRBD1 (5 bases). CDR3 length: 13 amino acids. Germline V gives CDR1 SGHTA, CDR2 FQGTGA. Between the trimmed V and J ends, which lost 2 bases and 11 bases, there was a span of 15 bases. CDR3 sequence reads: CASSLGTLEGAFF. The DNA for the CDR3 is TGTGCCAGCAGCTTAGGGACTCTTGAGGGTGCTTTCTTT.

The CDR3 protein is CASSTTALNTEAFF. CDR3 nucleotide sequence: TGTGCCAGCAGTACGACAGCACTAAACACTGAAGCTTTCTTT. The chain combines TRBV6-5 with TRBJ1-1; TRBD1 might be the D (5 bases). Germline values: CDR1 MNHEY, CDR2 SVGAGI. The CDR3 contains 14 residues. The V end was cut by 5 bases, the J end by 2 bases, with 12 bases between.

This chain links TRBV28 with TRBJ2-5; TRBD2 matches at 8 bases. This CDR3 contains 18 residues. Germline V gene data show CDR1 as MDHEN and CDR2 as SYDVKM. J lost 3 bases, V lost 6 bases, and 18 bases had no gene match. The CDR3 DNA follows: TGTGCCAGCAGGATCTCCGGGGGGGCCAACGGGGCCAAAGAGACCCAGTACTTC. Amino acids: CASRISGGANGAKETQYF.

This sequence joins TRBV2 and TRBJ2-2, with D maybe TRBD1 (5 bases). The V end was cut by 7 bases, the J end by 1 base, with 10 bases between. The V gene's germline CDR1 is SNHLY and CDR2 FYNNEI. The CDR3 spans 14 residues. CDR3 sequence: CASTLGVNTGELFF. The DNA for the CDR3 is TGTGCCAGCACTCTAGGGGTGAACACCGGGGAGCTGTTTTTT.

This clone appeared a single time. The CDR3 loop reads CASSLKEGNQPQHF. CDR3 nucleotides: TGTGCCAGCAGCTTAAAAGAGGGCAATCAGCCCCAGCATTTT. The chain links TRBV7-2 to TRBJ1-5; D unclear. The CDR3 loop spans 14 amino acids. Germline V gene data show CDR1 as SGHTA and CDR2 as FQGNSA. With 2 bases removed from V and 2 bases from J, the gap between germline ends came to 7 bases.

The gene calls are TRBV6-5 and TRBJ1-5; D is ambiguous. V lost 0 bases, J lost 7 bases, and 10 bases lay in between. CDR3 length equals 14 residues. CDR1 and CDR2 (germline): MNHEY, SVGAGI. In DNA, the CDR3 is TGTGCCAGCAGTTACTCGAAGGCGGGGCAGCCCCAGCATTTT. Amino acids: CASSYSKAGQPQHF.